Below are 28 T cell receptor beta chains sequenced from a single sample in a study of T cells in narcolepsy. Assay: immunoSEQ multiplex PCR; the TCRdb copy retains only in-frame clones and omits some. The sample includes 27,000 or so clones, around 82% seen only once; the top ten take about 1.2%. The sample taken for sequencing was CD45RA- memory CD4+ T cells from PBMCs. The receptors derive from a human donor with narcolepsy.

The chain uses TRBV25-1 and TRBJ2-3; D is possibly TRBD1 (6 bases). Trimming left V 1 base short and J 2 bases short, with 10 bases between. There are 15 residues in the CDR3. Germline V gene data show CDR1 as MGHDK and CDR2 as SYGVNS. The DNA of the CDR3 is TGTGCCAGCAGTGAATCGGACAGCCCCACAGATACGCAGTATTTT. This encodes CASSESDSPTDTQYF. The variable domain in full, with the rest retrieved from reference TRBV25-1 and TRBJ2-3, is EADIYQTPRYLVIGTGKKITLECSQTMGHDKMYWYQQDPGMELHLIHYSYGVNSTEKGDLSSESTVSRIRTEHFPLTLESARPSHTSQYLCASSESDSPTDTQYFGPGTRLTVL.

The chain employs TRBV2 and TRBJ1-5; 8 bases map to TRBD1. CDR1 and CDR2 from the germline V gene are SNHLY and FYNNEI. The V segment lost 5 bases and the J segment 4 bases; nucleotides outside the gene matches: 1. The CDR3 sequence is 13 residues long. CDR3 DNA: TGTGCCAGCAGTAGGACAGGGAATCAGCCCCAGCATTTT. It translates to CASSRTGNQPQHF.

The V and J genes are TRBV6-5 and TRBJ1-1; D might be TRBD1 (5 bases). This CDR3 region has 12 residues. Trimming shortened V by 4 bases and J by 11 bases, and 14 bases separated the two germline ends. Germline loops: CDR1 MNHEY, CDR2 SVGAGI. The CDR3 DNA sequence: TGTGCCAGCAGTTCTATCTTGGGGCAGGCTTTCTTT. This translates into CASSSILGQAFF.

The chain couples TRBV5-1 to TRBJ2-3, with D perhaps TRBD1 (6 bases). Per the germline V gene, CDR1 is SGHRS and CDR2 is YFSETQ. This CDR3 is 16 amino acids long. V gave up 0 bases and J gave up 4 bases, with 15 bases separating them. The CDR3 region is CASSLAAGDGSDTQYF. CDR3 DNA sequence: TGCGCCAGCAGCTTGGCGGCAGGGGACGGGTCAGATACGCAGTATTTT.

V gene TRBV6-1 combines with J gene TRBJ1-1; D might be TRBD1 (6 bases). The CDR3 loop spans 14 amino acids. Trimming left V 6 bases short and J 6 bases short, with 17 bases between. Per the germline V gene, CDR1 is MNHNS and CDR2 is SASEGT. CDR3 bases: TGTGCCAGCAGCGAACAGGGAATGTTCGCTGAAGCTTTCTTT. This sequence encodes CASSEQGMFAEAFF.

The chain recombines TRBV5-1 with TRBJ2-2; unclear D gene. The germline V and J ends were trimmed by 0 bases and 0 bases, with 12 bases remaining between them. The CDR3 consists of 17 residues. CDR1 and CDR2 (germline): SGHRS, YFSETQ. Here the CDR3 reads CASSLETAITNTGELFF. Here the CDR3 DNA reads TGCGCCAGCAGCTTGGAAACAGCGATTACGAACACCGGGGAGCTGTTTTTT.

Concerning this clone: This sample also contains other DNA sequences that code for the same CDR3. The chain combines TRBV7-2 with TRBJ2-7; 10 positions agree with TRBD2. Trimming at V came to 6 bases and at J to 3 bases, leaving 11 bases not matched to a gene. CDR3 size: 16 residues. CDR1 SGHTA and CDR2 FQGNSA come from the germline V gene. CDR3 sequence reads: CASSSIAGGLFYEQYF. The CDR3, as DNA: TGTGCCAGCAGTTCCATAGCGGGAGGACTTTTCTACGAGCAGTACTTC. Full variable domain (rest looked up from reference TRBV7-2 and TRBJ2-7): GAGVSQSPSNKVTEKGKDVELRCDPISGHTALYWYRQSLGQGLEFLIYFQGNSAPDKSGLPSDRFSAERTGGSVSTLTIQRTQQEDSAVYLCASSSIAGGLFYEQYFGPGTRLTVT.

The CDR3 loop reads CASSLGRTEGETQYF. The CDR3 DNA is TGTGCCAGCAGCTTAGGGAGGACCGAGGGGGAGACCCAGTACTTC. V gene TRBV7-3 combines with J gene TRBJ2-5; D may be TRBD2 (6 bases). Between the trimmed V and J ends, which lost 2 bases and 5 bases, there was a span of 15 bases. The germline CDR1 and CDR2 sequences are SGHTA and FQGTGA. CDR3 length equals 15 residues.

In nucleotides, the CDR3 is TGTGCCAGCAGCCCGGACAGAAACATGAACACTGAAGCTTTCTTT. Its translation: CASSPDRNMNTEAFF. This sequence joins TRBV7-2 and TRBJ1-1, with a possible D match to TRBD1 (6 bases). The CDR3 has 15 amino acids. V was shortened by 5 bases and J by 0 bases, with 13 bases between the two germline ends. The V gene's germline CDR1 is SGHTA and CDR2 FQGNSA. The whole variable domain, filled in from reference TRBV7-2 and TRBJ1-1, reads GAGVSQSPSNKVTEKGKDVELRCDPISGHTALYWYRQSLGQGLEFLIYFQGNSAPDKSGLPSDRFSAERTGGSVSTLTIQRTQQEDSAVYLCASSPDRNMNTEAFFGQGTRLTVV.

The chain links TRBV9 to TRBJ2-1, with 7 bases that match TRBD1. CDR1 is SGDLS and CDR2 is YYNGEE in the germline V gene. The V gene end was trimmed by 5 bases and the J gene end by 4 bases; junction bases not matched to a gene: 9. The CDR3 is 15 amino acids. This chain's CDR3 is CASSFQGVNYNEQFF. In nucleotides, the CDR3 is TGTGCCAGCAGTTTCCAGGGGGTAAATTACAATGAGCAGTTCTTC. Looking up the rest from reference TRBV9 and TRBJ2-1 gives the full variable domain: DSGVTQTPKHLITATGQRVTLRCSPRSGDLSVYWYQQSLDQGLQFLIQYYNGEERAKGNILERFSAQQFPDLHSELNLSSLELGDSALYFCASSFQGVNYNEQFFGPGTRLTVL.

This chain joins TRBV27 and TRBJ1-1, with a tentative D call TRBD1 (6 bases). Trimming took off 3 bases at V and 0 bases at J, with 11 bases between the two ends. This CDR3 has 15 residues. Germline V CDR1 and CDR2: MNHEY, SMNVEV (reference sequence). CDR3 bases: TGTGCCAGCAGTTTGAGACAGGTCATGAACACTGAAGCTTTCTTT. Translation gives CASSLRQVMNTEAFF.

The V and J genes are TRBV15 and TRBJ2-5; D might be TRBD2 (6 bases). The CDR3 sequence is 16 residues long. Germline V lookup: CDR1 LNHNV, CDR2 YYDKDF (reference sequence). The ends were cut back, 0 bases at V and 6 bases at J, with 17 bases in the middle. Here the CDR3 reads CATSRDPAGPGKTQYF. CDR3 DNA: TGTGCCACCAGCAGAGATCCGGCGGGGCCCGGAAAGACCCAGTACTTC.

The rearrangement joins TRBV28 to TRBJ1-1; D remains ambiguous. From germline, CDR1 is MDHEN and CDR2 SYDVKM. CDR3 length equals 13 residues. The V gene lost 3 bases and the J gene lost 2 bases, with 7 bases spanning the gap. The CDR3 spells CASSFDDNTEAFF. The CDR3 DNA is TGTGCCAGCAGTTTCGATGATAACACTGAAGCTTTCTTT.

CDR3 nucleotide sequence: TGTGCCAGCTGGAGGAGTAGCGGGGGCGGGGAGACCCAGTACTTC. It specifies CASWRSSGGGETQYF. This chain connects TRBV27 to TRBJ2-5; 9 bases map to TRBD2. The V and J ends lost 8 bases and 5 bases, in that order; junction bases with no gene match: 12. From germline, CDR1 is MNHEY and CDR2 SMNVEV (reference sequence). CDR3 length equals 15 residues.

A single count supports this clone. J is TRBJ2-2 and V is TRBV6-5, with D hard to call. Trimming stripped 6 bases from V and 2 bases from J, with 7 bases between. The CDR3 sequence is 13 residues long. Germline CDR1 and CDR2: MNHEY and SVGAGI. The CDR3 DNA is TGTGCCAGCAGGCCAGTCAACACCGGGGAGCTGTTTTTT. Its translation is CASRPVNTGELFF.

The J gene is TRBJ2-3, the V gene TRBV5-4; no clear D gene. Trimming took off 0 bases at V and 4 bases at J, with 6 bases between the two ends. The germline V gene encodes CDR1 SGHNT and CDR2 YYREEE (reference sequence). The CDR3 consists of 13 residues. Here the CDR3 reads CASSLVGADTQYF. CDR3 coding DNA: TGTGCCAGCAGCTTGGTTGGAGCAGATACGCAGTATTTT.

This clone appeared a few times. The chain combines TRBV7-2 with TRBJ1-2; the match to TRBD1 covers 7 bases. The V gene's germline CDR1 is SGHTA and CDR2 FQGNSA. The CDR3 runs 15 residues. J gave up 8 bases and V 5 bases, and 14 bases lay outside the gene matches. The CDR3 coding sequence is TGTGCCAGCAGCCAACTAGTGACAGGGTCTTGGGGCTACACCTTC. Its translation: CASSQLVTGSWGYTF.

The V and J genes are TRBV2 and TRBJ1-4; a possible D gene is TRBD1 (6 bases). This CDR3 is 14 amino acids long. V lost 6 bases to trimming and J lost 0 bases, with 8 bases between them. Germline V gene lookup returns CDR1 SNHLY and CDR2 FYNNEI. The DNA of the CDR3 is TGTGCCAGCAGGAGACAGGCAACTAATGAAAAACTGTTTTTT. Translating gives CASRRQATNEKLFF. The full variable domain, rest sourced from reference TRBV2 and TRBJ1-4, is EPEVTQTPSHQVTQMGQEVILRCVPISNHLYFYWYRQILGQKVEFLVSFYNNEISEKSEIFDDQFSVERPDGSNFTLKIRSTKLEDSAMYFCASRRQATNEKLFFGSGTQLSVL.

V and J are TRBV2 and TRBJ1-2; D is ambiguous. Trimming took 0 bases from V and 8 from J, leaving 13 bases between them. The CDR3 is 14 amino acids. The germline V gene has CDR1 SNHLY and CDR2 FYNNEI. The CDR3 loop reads CASSEALVRTGYTF. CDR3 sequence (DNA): TGTGCCAGCAGTGAAGCGCTTGTCCGTACCGGCTACACCTTC. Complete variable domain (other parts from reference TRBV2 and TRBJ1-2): EPEVTQTPSHQVTQMGQEVILRCVPISNHLYFYWYRQILGQKVEFLVSFYNNEISEKSEIFDDQFSVERPDGSNFTLKIRSTKLEDSAMYFCASSEALVRTGYTFGSGTRLTVV.

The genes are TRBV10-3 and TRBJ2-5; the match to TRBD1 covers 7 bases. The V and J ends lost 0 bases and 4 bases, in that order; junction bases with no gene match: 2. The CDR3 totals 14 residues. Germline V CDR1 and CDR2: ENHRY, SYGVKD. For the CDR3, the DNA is TGTGCCATCAGTGAGTCAGGGGGCGCAGAGACCCAGTACTTC. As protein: CAISESGGAETQYF.

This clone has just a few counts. CDR3 protein: CASSLERTRAEAFF. CDR3 nucleotides: TGTGCCAGCAGCTTAGAGAGGACAAGGGCTGAAGCTTTCTTT. V usage is TRBV7-2 and J usage is TRBJ1-1, with D tentatively TRBD1 (5 bases). The V gene's germline CDR1 is SGHTA and CDR2 FQGNSA. Trimming left V 1 base short and J 6 bases short, with 12 bases between. This CDR3 contains 14 residues.

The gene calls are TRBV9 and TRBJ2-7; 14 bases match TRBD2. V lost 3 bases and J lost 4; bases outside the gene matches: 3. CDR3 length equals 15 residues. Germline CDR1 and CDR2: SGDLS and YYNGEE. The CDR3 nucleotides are TGTGCCAGCAGCGAGGGGACTAGCGGGAGTTACGAGCAGTACTTC. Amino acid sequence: CASSEGTSGSYEQYF.

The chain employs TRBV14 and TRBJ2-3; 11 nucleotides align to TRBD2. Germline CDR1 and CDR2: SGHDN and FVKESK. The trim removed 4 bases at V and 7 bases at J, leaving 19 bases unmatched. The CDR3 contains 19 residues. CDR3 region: CASSPRRGATSGDSNTQYF. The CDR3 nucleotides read TGTGCCAGCAGCCCACGGAGGGGGGCGACTAGCGGGGATTCTAATACGCAGTATTTT.

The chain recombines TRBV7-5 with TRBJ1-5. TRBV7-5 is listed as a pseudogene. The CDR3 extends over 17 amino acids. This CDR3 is CVRSQAGRHNCNQPQHF. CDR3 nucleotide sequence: TGTGTCAGAAGCCAAGCAGGACGACACAATTGCAATCAGCCCCAGCATTTT.

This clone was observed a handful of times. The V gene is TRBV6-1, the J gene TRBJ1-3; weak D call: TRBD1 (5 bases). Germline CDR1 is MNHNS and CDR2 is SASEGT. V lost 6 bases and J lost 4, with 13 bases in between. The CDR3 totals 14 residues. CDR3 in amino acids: CASRRRGDGNTIYF. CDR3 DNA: TGTGCCAGCAGGCGCCGGGGGGACGGAAACACCATATATTTT.

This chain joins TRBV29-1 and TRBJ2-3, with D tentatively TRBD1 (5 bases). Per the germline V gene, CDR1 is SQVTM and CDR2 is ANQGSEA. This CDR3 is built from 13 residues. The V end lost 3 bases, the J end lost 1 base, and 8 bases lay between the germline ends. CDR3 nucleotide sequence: TGCAGCGTTGATGACAGTCGCACAGATACGCAGTATTTT. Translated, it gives CSVDDSRTDTQYF.

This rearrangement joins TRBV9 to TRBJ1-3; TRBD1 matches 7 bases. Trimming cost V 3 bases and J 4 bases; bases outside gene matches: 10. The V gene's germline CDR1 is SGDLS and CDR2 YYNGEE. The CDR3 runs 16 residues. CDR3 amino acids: CASSADSGGRGNTIYF. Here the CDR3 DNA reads TGTGCCAGCAGCGCTGACTCAGGGGGTAGGGGAAACACCATATATTTT.

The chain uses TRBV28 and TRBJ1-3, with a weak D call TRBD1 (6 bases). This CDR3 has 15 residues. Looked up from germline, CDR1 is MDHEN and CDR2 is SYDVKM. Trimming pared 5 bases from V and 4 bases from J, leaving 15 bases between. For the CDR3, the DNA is TGTGCCAGCAGTAGTACAGGGTCTGCAGGAAACACCATATATTTT. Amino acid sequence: CASSSTGSAGNTIYF.